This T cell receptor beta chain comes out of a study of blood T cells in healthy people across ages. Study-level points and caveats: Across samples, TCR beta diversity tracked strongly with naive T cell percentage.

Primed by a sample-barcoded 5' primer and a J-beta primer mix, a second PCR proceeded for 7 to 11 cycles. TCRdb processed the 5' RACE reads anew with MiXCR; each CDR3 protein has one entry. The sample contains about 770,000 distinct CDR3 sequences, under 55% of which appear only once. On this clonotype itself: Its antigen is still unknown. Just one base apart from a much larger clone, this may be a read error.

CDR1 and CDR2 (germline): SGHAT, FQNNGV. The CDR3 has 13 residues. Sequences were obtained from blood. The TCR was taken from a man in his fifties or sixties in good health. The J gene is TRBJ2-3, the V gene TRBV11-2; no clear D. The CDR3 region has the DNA TGTGCCGGCAGCTTAGGCTACACAGATACGCAGTATTTT. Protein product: CAGSLGYTDTQYF.